The 27 T cell receptor beta chains reported below all come from one sample, sequenced in a study of blood T cell repertoires in COVID-19. TCRdb keeps only in-frame clones here, not all; method: immunoSEQ multiplex PCR. The sample has almost 500,000 clones; roughly nine tenths are singletons. Sequencing input: PBMCs or T cells enriched from blood (not recorded which). The receptors derive from a woman aged 55 to 70 who had recovered from COVID-19.

This clone has a handful of counts. The rearrangement uses TRBV15 and TRBJ1-3; a possible D gene is TRBD1 (6 bases). The germline gives CDR1 LNHNV, CDR2 YYDKDF (reference sequence). The CDR3 sequence is 15 residues long. Trimming took 0 bases from V and 6 from J, leaving 12 bases between them. The DNA for the CDR3 is TGTGCCACCAGCAGAGATCGGCAGGGGATAAACACCATATATTTT. This gives the protein CATSRDRQGINTIYF.

V and J are TRBV18 and TRBJ2-2, with a weak D call TRBD2 (5 bases). Between the trimmed V and J ends, which lost 2 bases and 6 bases, there was a span of 7 bases. The CDR3 contains 13 residues. The germline CDR1 and CDR2 sequences are KGHSH and LQKENI. The CDR3 nucleotides are TGTGCCAGCTCACCAACGGGGTCCGGGGAGCTGTTTTTT. Amino acids: CASSPTGSGELFF.

V and J are TRBV27 and TRBJ1-2, with 10 nucleotides matching TRBD1. Germline assignment: CDR1 MNHEY and CDR2 SMNVEV (reference sequence). V gave up 10 bases and J gave up 3 bases; unmatched junction bases: 2. The CDR3 runs to 12 residues. The CDR3 DNA reads as TGTGCCACCGGGACAGGGGACTATGGCTACACCTTC. Its protein is CATGTGDYGYTF.

This chain connects TRBV4-2 to TRBJ1-6; D unresolved. CDR3 length: 17 amino acids. Per the germline V gene, CDR1 is LGHNA and CDR2 is YNFKEQ. V was trimmed by 1 base and J by 4 bases, leaving 14 bases between them. The CDR3 nucleotides are TGTGCCAGCAGCCAAGTATTTTTTCGAGGTTATAATTCACCCCTCCACTTT. Protein product: CASSQVFFRGYNSPLHF.

CDR3 region: CASSIGTQNTDTQYF. As DNA, the CDR3 is TGTGCCAGTAGTATCGGGACTCAGAACACAGATACGCAGTATTTT. The chain links TRBV19 to TRBJ2-3; D possibly corresponds to TRBD2 (6 bases). V shed 3 bases and J shed 2 bases, with 12 bases lying between them. The CDR3 covers 15 residues. Germline V lookup: CDR1 LNHDA, CDR2 SQIVND (reference sequence).

The chain couples TRBV5-1 to TRBJ2-3, with 7 bases matching TRBD2. The CDR3 sequence is 15 residues long. Germline V lookup: CDR1 SGHRS, CDR2 YFSETQ. The ends lost 1 base at V and 2 bases at J; junction bases unmatched: 4. CDR3 DNA: TGCGCCAGCAGCTTGCTAGCGGTATACACAGATACGCAGTATTTT. Translated: CASSLLAVYTDTQYF.

This chain uses TRBV27 with TRBJ1-1; 9 bases fit TRBD1. Germline CDR1 reads MNHEY; CDR2 reads SMNVEV (reference sequence). This CDR3 region has 14 residues. J gave up 3 bases and V 3 bases, and 2 bases lay outside the gene matches. The CDR3 region has the DNA TGTGCCAGCAGTTTGACAGGGGGTTACACTGAAGCTTTCTTT. Translated: CASSLTGGYTEAFF.

The CDR3 region is CASSANRGFTDTQYF. CDR3 DNA sequence: TGTGCCAGTAGTGCCAACAGGGGATTCACAGATACGCAGTATTTT. The gene calls are TRBV19 and TRBJ2-3; 7 positions agree with TRBD1. The CDR3 covers 15 residues. Per germline, CDR1 LNHDA and CDR2 SQIVND (reference sequence). V shed 5 bases, J shed 2 bases, and the junction held 7 bases outside the gene matches.

This chain joins TRBV5-6 and TRBJ1-5; 10 bases align to TRBD1. V lost 2 bases to trimming and J lost 3 bases; unmatched junction nucleotides: 5. CDR1 is SGHDT and CDR2 is YYEEEE in the germline V gene. CDR3 size: 16 residues. This CDR3 is CASSFGGQGDNQPQHF. In nucleotides, the CDR3 is TGTGCCAGCAGCTTCGGCGGACAGGGGGACAATCAGCCCCAGCATTTT.

The J gene is TRBJ2-1, the V gene TRBV9; 8 bases line up with TRBD2. This CDR3 is 19 amino acids long. In germline, CDR1 is SGDLS, CDR2 YYNGEE. The J segment lost 4 bases and the V segment lost 4 bases, leaving 19 bases of the junction unmatched. The CDR3 spells CASSLRRGGFGGGYNEQFF. In DNA form, the CDR3 reads TGTGCCAGCAGCCTCCGCAGGGGTGGGTTCGGCGGGGGGTACAATGAGCAGTTCTTC.

The chain couples TRBV30 to TRBJ1-1; D uncertain. Germline lookup yields CDR1 GTSNPN and CDR2 SVGIG (reference sequence). The CDR3 contains 10 residues. Trimming removed 6 bases from V and 4 bases from J, with 6 bases in between. This CDR3 is CACRGTEAFF. DNA of the CDR3: TGTGCCTGTCGGGGCACTGAAGCTTTCTTT.

This rearrangement joins TRBV5-1 to TRBJ1-4; D unresolved. The CDR3 covers 15 residues. CDR1 and CDR2 (germline): SGHRS, YFSETQ. Trimming stripped 1 base from V and 1 base from J, with 8 bases between. The CDR3 sequence: CASSLQAGTNEKLFF. CDR3 coding DNA: TGCGCCAGCAGCTTGCAAGCAGGAACTAATGAAAAACTGTTTTTT. Full variable domain (rest looked up from reference TRBV5-1 and TRBJ1-4): KAGVTQTPRYLIKTRGQQVTLSCSPISGHRSVSWYQQTPGQGLQFLFEYFSETQRNKGNFPGRFSGRQFSNSRSEMNVSTLELGDSALYLCASSLQAGTNEKLFFGSGTQLSVL.

This clone showed up just a few times. The chain uses TRBV6-1 and TRBJ2-2; possible D gene TRBD2, 6 bases. V was clipped by 4 bases and J by 0 bases, with 18 bases between them. This CDR3 has 18 residues. Germline assignment: CDR1 MNHNS and CDR2 SASEGT. CDR3 nucleotides: TGTGCCAGCAGTGCACACCCGCCGGGACTCGCGAACACCGGGGAGCTGTTTTTT. Protein product: CASSAHPPGLANTGELFF.

This clone was found once. The chain links TRBV5-4 to TRBJ2-6; 8 nucleotides match TRBD1. The CDR3 is made up of 17 amino acids. CDR1 and CDR2 (germline): SGHNT, YYREEE (reference sequence). The junction had 8 bases not matched to a gene; V was cut back by 3 bases and J by 3 bases. This CDR3 reads CASSSPGQAGGANVLTF. In nucleotides, the CDR3 is TGTGCCAGCAGCTCACCGGGACAGGCAGGTGGGGCCAACGTCCTGACTTTC.

This clone was recorded once. The chain couples TRBV5-1 to TRBJ2-3; 12 bases map to TRBD2. The CDR3 is made up of 19 amino acids. J lost 0 bases, V lost 4 bases, and 12 bases had no gene match. Germline CDR1 is SGHRS and CDR2 is YFSETQ. The CDR3 region is CASSRWASGGEISTDTQYF. The CDR3 DNA sequence: TGCGCCAGCAGCCGTTGGGCTAGCGGGGGGGAAATTAGCACAGATACGCAGTATTTT.

The gene calls are TRBV7-8 and TRBJ2-1, with a tentative D call TRBD2 (6 bases). The germline V gene encodes CDR1 SGHVS and CDR2 FQNEAQ. Trimming took off 5 bases at V and 12 bases at J, with 11 bases between the two ends. The CDR3 is 11 amino acids. CDR3 sequence: CASSTLGGQFF. The CDR3 DNA reads as TGTGCCAGCAGCACACTGGGGGGGCAGTTCTTC.

The chain recombines TRBV10-2 with TRBJ2-1; TRBD2 matches 14 bases. CDR1 is WSHSY and CDR2 is SAAADI in the germline V gene. The junction had 9 bases not matched to a gene; V was cut back by 6 bases and J by 2 bases. The CDR3 covers 18 residues. CDR3 in DNA: TGCGCCAGCAGGGGGACTAGCGGGGGCGTTATAGCCTACAATGAGCAGTTCTTC. It specifies CASRGTSGGVIAYNEQFF.

The J gene is TRBJ2-7, the V gene TRBV11-2; weak D call: TRBD1 (6 bases). This CDR3 region has 13 residues. Germline V CDR1 and CDR2: SGHAT, FQNNGV. Trimming took off 5 bases at V and 5 bases at J, with 13 bases between the two ends. In DNA, the CDR3 is TGTGCCAGCAGCCCCAGACAGGTTCACGAGCAGTACTTC. Translating it yields CASSPRQVHEQYF.

This chain joins TRBV10-2 and TRBJ2-4; 8 bases align to TRBD1. The junction had 3 bases not matched to a gene; V was cut back by 8 bases and J by 6 bases. The CDR3 spans 12 residues. Germline V gives CDR1 WSHSY, CDR2 SAAADI. As DNA, the CDR3 is TGCGCCAGCGGACAGGGAAGAAACATTCAGTACTTC. It encodes CASGQGRNIQYF.

V and J are TRBV14 and TRBJ2-1, with TRBD1 identical over 10 bases. This CDR3 is 18 amino acids long. Germline lookup yields CDR1 SGHDN and CDR2 FVKESK. V lost 0 bases and J lost 4; bases outside the gene matches: 9. The CDR3 reads CASSQEIPGQGIYNEQFF. CDR3 coding DNA: TGTGCCAGCAGCCAAGAGATTCCGGGACAGGGGATTTACAATGAGCAGTTCTTC.

The chain links TRBV5-8 to TRBJ2-5; no clear D gene. This CDR3 spans 15 amino acids. V was shortened by 1 base and J by 2 bases, with 12 bases between the two germline ends. Per germline, CDR1 SGHTS and CDR2 YDEGEE. CDR3 coding DNA: TGTGCCAGCAGCTTGAATAGGCAACTACAAGAGACCCAGTACTTC. Translation gives CASSLNRQLQETQYF.

The chain carries TRBV6-5 and TRBJ2-3; 9 bases match TRBD1. Germline CDR1 is MNHEY and CDR2 is SVGAGI. This CDR3 region has 14 residues. Trimming cost V 5 bases and J 4 bases; bases outside gene matches: 4. The chain's CDR3 is CASSRTGGADTQYF. CDR3 nucleotides: TGTGCCAGCAGTCGCACAGGGGGCGCAGATACGCAGTATTTT.

The chain links TRBV5-1 to TRBJ2-7; 11 nucleotides match TRBD1. The CDR3 runs 15 residues. Germline-derived CDR1 and CDR2 are SGHRS and YFSETQ. V shed 4 bases, J shed 4 bases, and the junction held 7 bases outside the gene matches. The CDR3 DNA sequence: TGCGCCAGCAGCCCGGACGGACAGGGGGCGTACGAGCAGTACTTC. Translating gives CASSPDGQGAYEQYF.

This clone showed up just a few times. The chain couples TRBV4-1 to TRBJ1-1; TRBD1 agrees at 7 bases. CDR3 length: 15 amino acids. In germline, CDR1 is MGHRA, CDR2 YSYEKL. Losses at the gene ends were 6 bases for V and 5 bases for J; bases not matched to a gene: 12. Here the CDR3 DNA reads TGCGCCAGCAGGACAGGGTGGGTGATGAGGACTGAAGCTTTCTTT. This translates into CASRTGWVMRTEAFF.

This chain uses TRBV11-2 with TRBJ2-1; D gene uncertain. This CDR3 has 13 amino acids. CDR1 is SGHAT and CDR2 is FQNNGV in the germline V gene. V was cut by 2 bases and J by 4 bases, with 6 bases left in between. CDR3 nucleotides: TGTGCCAGCAGCTTACGGTCTTACAATGAGCAGTTCTTC. Translating gives CASSLRSYNEQFF.

The rearrangement joins TRBV6-5 to TRBJ1-6, with 7 bases that match TRBD1. The junction had 4 bases not matched to a gene; V was cut back by 6 bases and J by 5 bases. The CDR3 consists of 14 residues. Germline loops: CDR1 MNHEY, CDR2 SVGAGI. The CDR3 coding sequence is TGTGCCAGCAGCCTCACAGGGGATAATTCACCCCTCCACTTT. It translates to CASSLTGDNSPLHF.

V usage is TRBV2 and J usage is TRBJ1-5; the D is unclear. Per the germline V gene, CDR1 is SNHLY and CDR2 is FYNNEI. The CDR3 has 14 residues. V dropped 4 bases and J dropped 2 bases, with 9 bases sitting between them. CDR3 sequence reads: CASSAAVGNQPQHF. In DNA, the CDR3 is TGTGCCAGCAGTGCGGCGGTGGGCAATCAGCCCCAGCATTTT.